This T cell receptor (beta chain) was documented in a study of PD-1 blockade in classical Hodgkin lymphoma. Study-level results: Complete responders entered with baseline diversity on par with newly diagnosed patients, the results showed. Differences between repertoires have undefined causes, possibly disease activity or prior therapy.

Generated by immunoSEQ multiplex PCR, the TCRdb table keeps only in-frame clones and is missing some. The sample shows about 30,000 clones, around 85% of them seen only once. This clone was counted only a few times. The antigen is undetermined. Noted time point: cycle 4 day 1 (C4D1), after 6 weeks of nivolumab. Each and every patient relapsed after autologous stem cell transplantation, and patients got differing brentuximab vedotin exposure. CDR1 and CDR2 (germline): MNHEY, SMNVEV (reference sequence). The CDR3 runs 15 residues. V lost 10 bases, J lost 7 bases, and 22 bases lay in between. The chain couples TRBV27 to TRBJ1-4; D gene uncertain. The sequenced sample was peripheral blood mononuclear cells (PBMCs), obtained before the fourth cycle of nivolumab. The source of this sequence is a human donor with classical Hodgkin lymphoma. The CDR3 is CATRRREGPSEKLFF. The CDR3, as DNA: TGTGCCACCAGGAGGAGGGAAGGGCCTTCTGAAAAACTGTTTTTT.